The 31 T cell receptor beta chains reported below all come from one sample, sequenced in a study of CD8 T cells in ankylosing spondylitis. Findings and caveats of the study: Blood of patients with ankylosing spondylitis appeared to be characterized by a TCR beta motif of roughly eight highly homologous variants.

TCRdb ran MiXCR on the 5' RACE reads and lists one entry per CDR3 protein. The data contain a few hundred thousand distinct CDR3 sequences, 8% of them singletons. For these TCRs, the target antigens are not known. Material for sequencing was blood, either unsorted or a sorted T cell fraction (not recorded which). These receptors were obtained from a male donor with ankylosing spondylitis.

This clonotype was seen ten or more times. The CDR3 sequence is CASSLVPGQGSYGYTF. The CDR3 DNA reads TGCGCCAGCAGCTTGGTTCCGGGACAGGGGTCCTATGGCTACACCTTC. The V gene is TRBV5-1, the J gene TRBJ1-2, with 10 bases fitting TRBD1. Trimming cost V 0 bases and J 4 bases; bases outside gene matches: 6. The germline V gene has CDR1 SGHRS and CDR2 YFSETQ. This CDR3 comprises 16 residues.

The V call is TRBV5-5, the J call TRBJ1-1, with 9 bases identical to TRBD1. After removal of 5 bases from V and 5 bases from J, the junction contained 4 bases not matched to a gene. Per the germline V gene, CDR1 is SGHKS and CDR2 is YYEKEE (reference sequence). The CDR3 is 13 amino acids. CDR3 amino acids: CASRRDRDTEAFF. The CDR3 DNA reads TGTGCCAGCAGAAGGGACAGGGATACTGAAGCTTTCTTT.

V gene TRBV6-1 combines with J gene TRBJ2-2; 8 bases are a match to TRBD1. The CDR3 is 15 amino acids. CDR1 and CDR2 (germline): MNHNS, SASEGT. V shed 3 bases and J 8 bases; nucleotides not matched to a gene: 8. Here the CDR3 reads CASSDQGARWGELFF. For the CDR3, the DNA is TGTGCCAGCAGTGACCAGGGGGCGCGTTGGGGGGAGCTGTTTTTT.

This clonotype occurred a few times. V is TRBV29-1 and J is TRBJ2-1; D perhaps matches TRBD1 (6 bases). The CDR3 is 14 amino acids. CDR1 SQVTM and CDR2 ANQGSEA come from the germline V gene. The V end lost 4 bases, the J end lost 3 bases, and 13 bases lay between the germline ends. This chain's CDR3 is CSVARQGSYNEQFF. The CDR3, as DNA: TGCAGCGTTGCCCGCCAGGGGAGCTACAATGAGCAGTTCTTC.

This clonotype was seen at least ten times. V and J are TRBV29-1 and TRBJ1-1; no clear D. Trimming removed 2 bases from V and 6 bases from J, with 7 bases in between. This CDR3 is 11 amino acids long. CDR1 and CDR2 from the germline V gene are SQVTM and ANQGSEA. This CDR3 reads CSVERGSEAFF. The CDR3 nucleotides read TGCAGCGTTGAACGGGGATCTGAAGCTTTCTTT.

V and J are TRBV12-5 and TRBJ1-2; the D is unclear. The V gene's germline CDR1 is LGHNT and CDR2 FRNRAP. The CDR3 is made up of 12 amino acids. The germline V and J ends were trimmed by 3 bases and 5 bases, with 7 bases remaining between them. The chain's CDR3 is CASGLGRYGYTF. CDR3 in DNA: TGTGCTAGTGGTTTAGGGCGGTATGGCTACACCTTC.

This rearrangement joins TRBV10-3 to TRBJ1-5, with D hard to call. Trimming took off 3 bases at V and 0 bases at J, with 6 bases between the two ends. The CDR3 runs 14 residues. CDR1 is ENHRY and CDR2 is SYGVKD in the germline V gene. Written as DNA, the CDR3 is TGTGCCATCAGTGACAGCTATAGCAATCAGCCCCAGCATTTT. Translated: CAISDSYSNQPQHF.

In this sample, this clonotype turned up many times. The chain recombines TRBV2 with TRBJ2-7; 8 bases map to TRBD1. Trimming cost V 6 bases and J 3 bases; bases outside gene matches: 4. The CDR3 is 13 amino acids. Germline V gives CDR1 SNHLY, CDR2 FYNNEI. This CDR3 reads CASRGQGVYEQYF. In nucleotides, the CDR3 is TGTGCCAGCAGAGGACAGGGTGTCTACGAGCAGTACTTC.

This sequence joins TRBV27 and TRBJ2-7; a weak D match, TRBD2 (5 bases). This CDR3 region has 12 residues. V was trimmed by 8 bases and J by 6 bases, leaving 14 bases between them. Germline assignment: CDR1 MNHEY and CDR2 SMNVEV (reference sequence). The CDR3 sequence: CASADPRGEQYF. CDR3 in DNA: TGTGCCAGCGCCGATCCCCGGGGCGAGCAGTACTTC.

This clonotype was seen only a few times. The chain uses TRBV5-4 and TRBJ1-5; possible D gene TRBD1, 6 bases. V dropped 3 bases and J dropped 5 bases, with 18 bases sitting between them. Germline values: CDR1 SGHNT, CDR2 YYREEE (reference sequence). The CDR3 has 16 amino acids. The CDR3 here is CASSYRGGGVYQPQHF. The CDR3 bases are TGTGCCAGCAGCTACCGGGGCGGGGGCGTTTATCAGCCCCAGCATTTT.

This clonotype was observed a few times. The chain uses TRBV4-3 and TRBJ2-2; 9 nucleotides line up with TRBD1. This CDR3 has 16 amino acids. Germline assignment: CDR1 LGHNA and CDR2 YSLEER. After removal of 3 bases from V and 5 bases from J, the junction contained 7 bases not matched to a gene. CDR3 sequence (DNA): TGCGCCAGCAGCCAGGGACAGGGTATTTTTACCGGGGAGCTGTTTTTT. Its translation: CASSQGQGIFTGELFF.

In its sample, this clonotype was seen a few times. The rearrangement links TRBV5-1 to TRBJ1-1; D unresolved. The CDR3 extends over 17 amino acids. In germline, CDR1 is SGHRS, CDR2 YFSETQ. Trimming pared 4 bases from V and 4 bases from J, leaving 23 bases between. CDR3 loop: CASSRDSAATPRTEAFF. CDR3 nucleotides: TGCGCCAGCAGCCGCGACTCGGCAGCGACCCCCCGCACTGAAGCTTTCTTT.

The chain carries TRBV9 and TRBJ2-3; D unclear. Germline values: CDR1 SGDLS, CDR2 YYNGEE. The CDR3 is 14 residues long. The ends were cut back, 0 bases at V and 5 bases at J, with 10 bases in the middle. CDR3 in amino acids: CASSVVWVGDTQYF. The CDR3 coding sequence is TGTGCCAGCAGCGTAGTATGGGTGGGAGATACGCAGTATTTT.

This clonotype was seen repeatedly, ten times or more. This sequence joins TRBV4-1 and TRBJ1-5; the match to TRBD1 covers 7 bases. Germline-derived CDR1 and CDR2 are MGHRA and YSYEKL. The CDR3 length is 16 residues. J gave up 5 bases and V 0 bases, and 7 bases lay outside the gene matches. The DNA of the CDR3 is TGCGCCAGCAGCCAAGATGGGGGAGGGGGCGATCAGCCCCAGCATTTT. As protein: CASSQDGGGGDQPQHF.

This clonotype occurred a few times. The genes are TRBV7-2 and TRBJ2-5, with TRBD2 as a possible D gene (6 bases). CDR1 and CDR2 from the germline V gene are SGHTA and FQGNSA. This CDR3 comprises 15 residues. V was clipped by 7 bases and J by 2 bases, with 17 bases between them. Written as DNA, the CDR3 is TGTGCCAGCACCGTACCGGGACTTCCACAAGAGACCCAGTACTTC. It specifies CASTVPGLPQETQYF.

This clonotype was picked up a small number of times. The J gene is TRBJ2-6, the V gene TRBV6-4, with D hard to call. This CDR3 has 15 amino acids. Trimming shortened V by 0 bases and J by 2 bases, and 5 bases separated the two germline ends. Germline V gene sequence: CDR1 MRHNA, CDR2 SNTAGT. The chain's CDR3 is CASSDSGTGANVLTF. CDR3 DNA sequence: TGTGCCAGCAGTGACTCGGGTACTGGGGCCAACGTCCTGACTTTC.

The V call is TRBV20-1, the J call TRBJ2-3, with 8 bases that match TRBD2. Trimming took 6 bases from V and 5 from J; bases not matched to a gene: 10. Germline lookup yields CDR1 DFQATT and CDR2 SNEGSKA (reference sequence). CDR3 length: 14 amino acids. The CDR3 sequence: CSASKGLGVDTQYF. Written as DNA, the CDR3 is TGCAGTGCAAGCAAGGGACTAGGGGTAGATACGCAGTATTTT.

In its sample, this clonotype was seen many times. The chain employs TRBV6-2 or TRBV6-3 and TRBJ1-2; 8 positions match TRBD1. Germline values: CDR1 MNHEY, CDR2 SVGEGT. The CDR3 has 14 amino acids. The J segment lost 1 base and the V segment lost 6 bases, leaving 4 bases of the junction unmatched. CDR3 DNA sequence: TGTGCCAGCAGAAGACAGGGGCTTAACTATGGCTACACCTTC. Translated: CASRRQGLNYGYTF.

This clonotype has only a few counts. The chain employs TRBV10-3 and TRBJ2-6; D call uncertain. Trimming cost V 5 bases and J 0 bases, with 8 bases left between them. CDR1 and CDR2 (germline): ENHRY, SYGVKD. CDR3 length equals 15 residues. CDR3 DNA: TGTGCCATCAGTACAGCGTACTCTGGGGCCAACGTCCTGACTTTC. Translation gives CAISTAYSGANVLTF.

This clonotype was seen more than once but under ten times. The chain employs TRBV7-2 and TRBJ2-3, with TRBD2 identical over 7 bases. The CDR3 loop spans 15 amino acids. The V gene end was trimmed by 3 bases and the J gene end by 2 bases; junction bases not matched to a gene: 5. From germline, CDR1 is SGHTA and CDR2 FQGNSA. The CDR3 nucleotides read TGTGCCAGCAGCTTGCTAGCGGCCTACACAGATACGCAGTATTTT. Translating it yields CASSLLAAYTDTQYF.

The rearrangement links TRBV4-1 to TRBJ2-3; 11 bases line up with TRBD1. Unmatched junction bases numbered 1, after V lost 1 base and J lost 1 base. Germline-derived CDR1 and CDR2 are MGHRA and YSYEKL. The CDR3 length is 16 residues. The CDR3 is CASSQGGQGGTDTQYF. CDR3 nucleotide sequence: TGCGCCAGCAGCCAAGGGGGACAGGGGGGCACAGATACGCAGTATTTT.

V usage is TRBV10-3 and J usage is TRBJ2-2; no clear D gene. Germline V gene lookup returns CDR1 ENHRY and CDR2 SYGVKD. Trimming removed 2 bases at V and 1 base at J, with 8 bases between. The CDR3 length is 15 residues. The CDR3 protein is CAISEPQENTGELFF. In DNA form, the CDR3 reads TGTGCCATCAGTGAGCCCCAGGAGAACACCGGGGAGCTGTTTTTT.

V is TRBV20-1 and J is TRBJ2-2; 9 bases agree with TRBD2. Germline V gene sequence: CDR1 DFQATT, CDR2 SNEGSKA (reference sequence). The length of the CDR3 is 14 residues. After removal of 6 bases from V and 3 bases from J, the junction contained 5 bases not matched to a gene. The CDR3, as DNA: TGCAGTGCAAGGGGACTAGCATACACCGGGGAGCTGTTTTTT. Encoded protein: CSARGLAYTGELFF.

This clonotype was counted a few times. This sequence joins TRBV12-3 or TRBV12-4 and TRBJ1-5; 7 nucleotides agree with TRBD1. This CDR3 comprises 14 residues. Germline trimming cut 5 bases from V and 2 bases from J; bases unmatched to any gene: 3. CDR3 region: CASSIGGGNQPQHF. The CDR3 DNA reads as TGTGCCAGCAGTATAGGGGGCGGCAATCAGCCCCAGCATTTT.

The table lists this clonotype with many counts. The chain is built from TRBV9 and TRBJ2-2; 9 positions match TRBD2. V lost 0 bases, J lost 7 bases, and 10 bases stayed unmatched. Germline CDR1 reads SGDLS; CDR2 reads YYNGEE. This CDR3 has 17 amino acids. CDR3 sequence: CASSVERAGGRVGELFF. DNA for the CDR3: TGTGCCAGCAGCGTAGAACGAGCGGGAGGCCGCGTCGGGGAGCTGTTTTTT.

In nucleotides, the CDR3 is TGTGCCAGCACCGTGGGAGGGCCGCTGAGCTACGAGCAGTACTTC. Its protein product is CASTVGGPLSYEQYF. This chain uses TRBV12-3 or TRBV12-4 with TRBJ2-7, with 7 positions matching TRBD2. CDR3 length: 15 amino acids. V gave up 7 bases and J gave up 3 bases; unmatched junction bases: 12.

This clonotype showed up many times. The chain recombines TRBV29-1 with TRBJ2-3; D unclear. The germline gives CDR1 SQVTM, CDR2 ANQGSEA. The CDR3 spans 13 residues. V was cut by 3 bases and J by 0 bases, with 7 bases left in between. The CDR3 DNA sequence: TGCAGCGTTGACTCCGGGAGCACAGATACGCAGTATTTT. The encoded protein is CSVDSGSTDTQYF.

This clonotype has just a few counts. The chain combines TRBV11-3 with TRBJ1-1, with 9 bases aligning to TRBD1. With 5 bases clipped from V and 7 bases from J, the junction kept 8 bases outside the gene matches. The germline V gene has CDR1 SGHNT and CDR2 YENEEA. The CDR3 has 14 amino acids. CDR3 bases: TGTGCCAGCAGCCAAAACAGGGGGCTGGATGAAGCTTTCTTT. Amino acid sequence: CASSQNRGLDEAFF.

Ten or more counts support this clonotype. The V call is TRBV5-1, the J call TRBJ2-7; D unresolved. This CDR3 has 13 residues. Per the germline V gene, CDR1 is SGHRS and CDR2 is YFSETQ. V lost 4 bases to trimming and J lost 2 bases, with 10 bases between them. The CDR3 loop is CASSLVRAYEQYF. The CDR3 nucleotides are TGCGCCAGCAGCCTAGTAAGGGCCTACGAGCAGTACTTC.

This clonotype was recorded a few times. The chain combines TRBV13 with TRBJ2-7; D call uncertain. Trimming removed 4 bases at V and 1 base at J, with 8 bases between. Per the germline V gene, CDR1 is PRHDT and CDR2 is FYEKMQ (reference sequence). This CDR3 region has 13 residues. In nucleotides, the CDR3 is TGTGCCAGCAGCTCCGGCAAGTCCTACGAGCAGTACTTC. This gives the protein CASSSGKSYEQYF.

V is TRBV4-1 and J is TRBJ2-7; D may correspond to TRBD1 or TRBD2 (5 bases each). CDR1 and CDR2 from the germline V gene are MGHRA and YSYEKL. This CDR3 is 18 amino acids long. Trimming left V 2 bases short and J 7 bases short, with 27 bases between. CDR3 loop: CASSQFGKLPDGADEQYF. The CDR3 nucleotides read TGCGCCAGCAGCCAATTCGGGAAACTCCCCGATGGGGCGGATGAGCAGTACTTC.